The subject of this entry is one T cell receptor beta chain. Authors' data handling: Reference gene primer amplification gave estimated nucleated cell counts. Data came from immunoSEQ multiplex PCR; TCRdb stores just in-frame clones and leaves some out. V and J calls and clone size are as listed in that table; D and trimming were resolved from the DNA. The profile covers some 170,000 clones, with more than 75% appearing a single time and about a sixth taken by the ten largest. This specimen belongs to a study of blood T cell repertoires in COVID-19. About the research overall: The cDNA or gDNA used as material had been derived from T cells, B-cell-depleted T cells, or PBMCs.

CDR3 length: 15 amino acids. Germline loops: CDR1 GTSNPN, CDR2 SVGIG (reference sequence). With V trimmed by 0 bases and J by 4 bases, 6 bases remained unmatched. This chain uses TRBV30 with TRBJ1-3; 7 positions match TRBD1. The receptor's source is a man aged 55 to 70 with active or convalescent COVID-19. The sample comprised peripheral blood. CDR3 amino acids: CAWSVSRGRGNTIYF. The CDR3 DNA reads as TGTGCCTGGAGTGTCTCGAGGGGGCGAGGAAACACCATATATTTT.